The TCR beta chain under discussion was sequenced for a study of cytomegalovirus exposure and HLA in healthy donors. General study findings and limits: In an earlier analysis, productive rearrangement rates for most beta V segments clustered near 87% or 30%. In a later analysis, V- and J-gene trimming of beta chains associated with a DCLRE1C missense variant, replicated independently.

CDR1 SGDLS and CDR2 YYNGEE come from the germline V gene. After removal of 2 bases from V and 4 bases from J, the junction contained 5 bases not matched to a gene. The CDR3 totals 14 residues. Comments on this clone: What it binds is not known.

PCR amplification relied on 60 Vbeta primers (plus 13 Jbeta primers). Data came from immunoSEQ multiplex PCR; TCRdb stores just in-frame clones and leaves some out. The sample lists 75,000 to 100,000 clones, 76% occurring once. The sample consisted of PBMCs. The source of this sequence is a woman in her sixties or seventies in good health and CMV-seropositive. This chain joins TRBV9 and TRBJ2-7, with 8 bases aligning to TRBD2. Here the CDR3 DNA reads TGTGCCAGCAGCGTTACTAGCGGCTATTACGAGCAGTACTTC. Translating gives CASSVTSGYYEQYF.